The rows below give T cell receptor beta chains drawn from one sample of a study of OX40 agonist ivuxolimab in advanced cancers. TCRdb's copy holds only in-frame clones and misses some; the assay was immunoSEQ multiplex PCR. The sample holds more than 45,000 clones, roughly 86% seen once. Sample: CD4+ or CD8+ T cells sorted from blood, taken in a trial of the OX40 agonist ivuxolimab. Receptors originate from an adult with an advanced solid tumor such as melanoma, head and neck, liver or kidney cancer. Both conserved end residues are part of each CDR3. The D gene is left open where the match is weak. Clone size, where shown, is once, few, many, or a class for clones that have expanded.

D	V	size	J	CDR3	DNA
.	TRBV5-6	few	TRBJ1-6	CASSWGISSYNSPLHF	TGTGCCAGCAGCTGGGGAATTAGCTCCTATAATTCACCCCTCCACTTT
.	TRBV7-9	few	TRBJ1-4	CASTPGDLNEKLFF	TGTGCCAGCACACCAGGGGATTTGAATGAAAAACTGTTTTTT
.	TRBV27	.	TRBJ1-6	CASSLWADSPLHF	TGTGCCAGCAGTTTATGGGCGGATTCACCCCTCCACTTT
TRBD1	TRBV7-2	.	TRBJ1-5	CASSSDRGGQPQHF	TGTGCCAGCAGCTCGGACAGGGGAGGACAGCCCCAGCATTTT
.	TRBV5-1	.	TRBJ2-6	CASSLPLAGVTGANVLTF	TGCGCCAGCAGCTTGCCACTGGCAGGAGTAACTGGGGCCAACGTCCTGACTTTC
.	TRBV18	.	TRBJ1-1	CASGRGSQMNTEAFF	TGTGCCAGCGGTCGGGGCAGCCAAATGAACACTGAAGCTTTCTTT
.	TRBV19	few	TRBJ2-5	CASSPPGNDQETQYF	TGTGCCAGTAGCCCCCCAGGGAACGACCAAGAGACCCAGTACTTC
.	TRBV29-1	.	TRBJ2-5	CGCGVRAQETQYF	TGCGGCTGCGGAGTCAGGGCTCAAGAGACCCAGTACTTC
TRBD1	TRBV9	once	TRBJ2-1	CASSPGTDYNEQFF	TGTGCCAGCAGCCCGGGGACAGACTACAATGAGCAGTTCTTC
.	TRBV28	.	TRBJ1-1	CASSLSQTEAFF	TGTGCCAGCAGTTTATCCCAGACTGAAGCTTTCTTT
.	TRBV30	once	TRBJ1-1	CAWSGGGSTNTEAFF	TGTGCCTGGAGCGGGGGAGGATCGACAAACACTGAAGCTTTCTTT
.	TRBV9	.	TRBJ2-7	CASSVGVNYEQYF	TGTGCCAGCAGCGTCGGGGTCAACTACGAGCAGTACTTC
.	TRBV19	.	TRBJ2-2	CASSFGPNTGELFF	TGTGCCAGTAGTTTTGGACCGAACACCGGGGAGCTGTTTTTT
TRBD2	TRBV7-3	.	TRBJ2-1	CASSPRGSEQFF	TGTGCCAGCAGCCCCCGCGGGAGTGAGCAGTTCTTC
.	TRBV30	.	TRBJ2-2	CAWSVGRANTGELFF	TGTGCCTGGAGTGTAGGCAGGGCCAACACCGGGGAGCTGTTTTTT
.	TRBV18	.	TRBJ2-7	CASSPPHTGSYEQYF	TGTGCCAGCTCACCACCACATACAGGCTCCTACGAGCAGTACTTC
TRBD1	TRBV7-9	.	TRBJ1-2	CASSLGGQGYTF	TGTGCCAGCAGCTTAGGGGGACAGGGCTACACCTTC
TRBD1	TRBV5-1	.	TRBJ2-5	CASNGQGQETQYF	TGCGCCAGCAACGGACAGGGCCAAGAGACCCAGTACTTC
.	TRBV9	.	TRBJ2-3	CASSVAGKDTQYF	TGTGCCAGCAGCGTCGCGGGGAAAGATACGCAGTATTTT
TRBD2	TRBV19	few	TRBJ2-5	CASSTLAGKETQYF	TGTGCCAGTAGTACACTAGCGGGGAAGGAGACCCAGTACTTC
TRBD2	TRBV2	.	TRBJ2-3	CASNLLAGSTDTQYF	TGTGCCAGCAACCTCCTAGCGGGGAGCACAGATACGCAGTATTTT
TRBD2	TRBV27	.	TRBJ2-1	CAISGGAGNEQFF	TGTGCCATTAGCGGGGGGGCTGGGAATGAGCAGTTCTTC
.	TRBV5-1	.	TRBJ1-2	CASSPSGGAGDGYTF	TGCGCCAGCAGCCCTTCTGGGGGCGCCGGGGATGGCTACACCTTC
TRBD1	TRBV19	.	TRBJ1-2	CASSRGQGQGYGYTF	TGTGCCAGTAGCCGCGGACAGGGGCAAGGTTATGGCTACACCTTC
TRBD1	TRBV7-2	.	TRBJ2-7	CASRSPGQHEQYF	TGTGCCAGCAGATCCCCGGGACAGCACGAGCAGTACTTC
.	TRBV6-5	.	TRBJ1-2	CASSYSSRGGFGYTF	TGTGCCAGCAGTTACTCAAGTCGGGGCGGCTTTGGCTACACCTTC
TRBD1	TRBV30	.	TRBJ1-1	CARNQGGDTEAFF	TGTGCCCGGAACCAGGGGGGTGACACTGAAGCTTTCTTT
TRBD1	TRBV5-1	.	TRBJ2-1	CASTGTGGTAVNEQFF	TGCGCCTCCACCGGGACAGGGGGCACAGCAGTAAATGAGCAGTTCTTC
.	TRBV5-5	.	TRBJ1-4	CASSSSSRSRGGEKLFF	TGTGCCAGCAGCTCCTCCTCAAGGTCCAGGGGCGGAGAAAAACTGTTTTTT
TRBD1	TRBV4-3	.	TRBJ2-5	CASSQDPTGEETQYF	TGCGCCAGCAGCCAAGATCCCACAGGGGAGGAGACCCAGTACTTC
TRBD1	TRBV29-1	.	TRBJ2-1	CSVDFPDRGRLNEQFF	TGCAGCGTTGACTTTCCCGACAGGGGGCGCCTAAATGAGCAGTTCTTC
.	TRBV7-8	.	TRBJ1-5	CASSSRWGEYNNQPQHF	TGTGCCAGCAGCTCCCGGTGGGGCGAATATAACAATCAGCCCCAGCATTTT
.	TRBV4-1	.	TRBJ1-2	CASSQPRRDPYGYTF	TGCGCCAGCAGCCAACCACGCAGGGACCCATATGGCTACACCTTC
.	TRBV11-2	.	TRBJ1-4	CASSLDAGAPNEKLFF	TGTGCCAGCAGCTTAGATGCGGGGGCCCCTAATGAAAAACTGTTTTTT
.	TRBV9	.	TRBJ2-7	CASSFQDLSSEQYF	TGTGCCAGCAGCTTTCAGGACCTATCCTCCGAGCAGTACTTC
.	TRBV9	.	TRBJ1-4	CASSVAGGPTSTNEKLFF	TGTGCCAGCAGCGTAGCGGGGGGCCCCACCTCAACTAATGAAAAACTGTTTTTT
.	TRBV6-4	.	TRBJ2-1	CASTPSSPTYLSYNEQFF	TGTGCCAGCACCCCCTCCAGCCCGACTTACCTCTCCTACAATGAGCAGTTCTTC
.	TRBV28	.	TRBJ2-7	CASSPTGAGPEQYF	TGTGCCAGCAGTCCAACCGGGGCAGGGCCAGAGCAGTACTTC
TRBD2	TRBV7-2	.	TRBJ2-4	CASSSLTSAVNIQYF	TGTGCCAGCAGCTCGCTTACTAGCGCGGTGAACATTCAGTACTTC
.	TRBV14	.	TRBJ2-7	CASSQDFGGAYEQYF	TGTGCCAGCAGCCAAGATTTCGGGGGCGCGTACGAGCAGTACTTC
.	TRBV5-4	.	TRBJ2-3	CASSKGLKTDTQYF	TGTGCCAGCAGTAAGGGACTGAAGACAGATACGCAGTATTTT
.	TRBV28	.	TRBJ2-3	CASSLVGRNSLFSTDTQYF	TGTGCCAGCAGTTTGGTGGGCAGGAACTCGTTATTTAGCACAGATACGCAGTATTTT
.	TRBV4-3	.	TRBJ2-3	CASSQDASNPDTQYF	TGCGCCAGCAGCCAAGATGCTAGCAACCCAGATACGCAGTATTTT
TRBD1	TRBV5-1	.	TRBJ2-7	CASSSDTGTDYEQYF	TGCGCCAGCAGCTCCGATACCGGGACAGATTACGAGCAGTACTTC
.	TRBV11-1	.	TRBJ2-1	CASSLSGGASYNEQFF	TGTGCCAGCAGCTTGTCGGGGGGCGCCTCCTACAATGAGCAGTTCTTC
.	TRBV5-4	once	TRBJ1-3	CASSLDPSGNTIYF	TGTGCCAGCAGCTTGGACCCCTCTGGAAACACCATATATTTT